This entry features one TCR beta chain sequence. This clone was seen just once. Its antigen is unknown. Within one base of it there is no much larger clone, and no base qualities were kept. Each collaborating institution followed its own protocols to collect whole blood in K2EDTA tubes. For TCRbeta analysis, collaborators shipped samples as frozen whole blood, isolated PBMCs, or DNA extracted from either of those sample types. TCRbeta CDR3 regions were amplified from genomic DNA by means of the immunoSEQ Assay, a bias-controlled multiplex PCR. In the source study's methods: The number of nucleated cells in each sample was estimated from the amplification of reference gene primers within the assay. Sequence reads were collapsed and filtered to measure the absolute abundance of every unique TCRbeta CDR3 rearrangement. For each sample, productive Simpson clonality was calculated as the square root of Simpson's diversity index across productive rearrangements. Here the immuneACCESS table is served through TCRdb, limited to in-frame sequences with V and J called. Missing clones are a known gap in these copies; in checked studies unresolved V genes cover under half, and the rest lacks a known reason. That table supplies the V and J calls and clone size; D and trimming were determined from the DNA. The sample includes 100,000 to 150,000 clones, with about 90% observed a single time. The top ten clonotypes cover 25% to 35% of the sample.

The source of the sample is a study of blood T cell repertoires in COVID-19 (TCRdb year 2020). About the investigation overall: The collaborator samples originated in the United States, Italy and Spain and spanned the acute and convalescent phases of COVID-19. The material from the prospective study consisted of cDNA or gDNA derived from T cells, B-cell-depleted T cells, or PBMCs. Subjects who had been exposed to COVID-19, were actively infected with it, or had recovered from it provided the deeply sampled blood TCRbeta repertoires that made up the dataset. The repertoires were made available in a free public database intended to serve as a resource for research on the immune response to SARS-CoV-2. Samples came from the ongoing ImmuneRACE study (first 160 participants) plus 1,254 subjects from 6 global collaborators. The sample metadata nearly always contained a de-identified subject ID, COVID-19 status, age in years and sex. Where available, HLA class I and class II types were obtained from metadata supplied by the sample provider rather than from assay-based typing.

The research as a whole found: How much clinical and demographic metadata was included differed by source and by participant, and the metadata was provided uncurated.

V ends up 4 bases short and J 1 base short, with an unmatched junction base count of 4. The germline V gene specifies MNHEY as CDR1 and SVGAGI as CDR2. Its CDR3 holds 14 amino acids, cysteine through phenylalanine. Of all the DNA, just the CDR3 is kept, 42 bases in frame from base 1. This TCR came from a woman aged 65 to 85 with acute or convalescent COVID-19. In this chain, TRBV6-5 is recombined with TRBJ2-7, and TRBD1 aligns with 7 junction nucleotides. Material for sequencing was peripheral blood. This receptor has the CDR3 CASSLTGKSYEQYF. The DNA sequence follows: TGTGCCAGCAGTTTGACAGGGAAGTCCTACGAGCAGTACTTC.